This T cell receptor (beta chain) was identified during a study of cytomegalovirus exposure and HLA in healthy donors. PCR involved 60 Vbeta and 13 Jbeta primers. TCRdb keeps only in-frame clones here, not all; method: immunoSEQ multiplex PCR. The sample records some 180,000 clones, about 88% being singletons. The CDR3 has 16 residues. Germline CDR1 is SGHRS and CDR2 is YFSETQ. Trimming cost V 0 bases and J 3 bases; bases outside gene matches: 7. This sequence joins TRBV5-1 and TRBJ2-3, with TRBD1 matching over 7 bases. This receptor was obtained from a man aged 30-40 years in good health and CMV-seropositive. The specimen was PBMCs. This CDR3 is CASSLVPVQGTDTQYF. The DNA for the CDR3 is TGCGCCAGCAGCTTGGTGCCGGTACAGGGGACAGATACGCAGTATTTT.